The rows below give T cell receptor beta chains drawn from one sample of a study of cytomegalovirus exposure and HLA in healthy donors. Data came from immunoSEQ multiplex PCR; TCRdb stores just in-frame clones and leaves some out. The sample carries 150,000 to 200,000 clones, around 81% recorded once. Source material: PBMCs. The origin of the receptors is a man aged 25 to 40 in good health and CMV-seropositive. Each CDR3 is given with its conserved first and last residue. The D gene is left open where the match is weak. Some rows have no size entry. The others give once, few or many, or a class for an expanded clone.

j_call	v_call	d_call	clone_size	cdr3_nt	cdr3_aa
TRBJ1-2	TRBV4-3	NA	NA	TGCGCCAGCAGCCAAATACAGGGAGAGGGCTACACCTTC	CASSQIQGEGYTF
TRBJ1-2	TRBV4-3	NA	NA	TGCGCCAGCAGCCAAGATAGGAGGGAACTAGGCTATGGCTACACCTTC	CASSQDRRELGYGYTF
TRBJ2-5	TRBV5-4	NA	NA	TGTGCCAGCAGCTTCAACCGGGACACCCAAGAGACCCAGTACTTC	CASSFNRDTQETQYF
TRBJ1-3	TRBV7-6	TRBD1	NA	TGTGCCAGCAGCCACGGCCAGGGGGCTGGAAACACCATATATTTT	CASSHGQGAGNTIYF
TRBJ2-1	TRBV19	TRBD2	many	TGTGCCAGTAGTATTCACACCGGGCTAGCGGGTAATGAGCAGTTCTTC	CASSIHTGLAGNEQFF
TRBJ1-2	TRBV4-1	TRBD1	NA	TGCGCCAGCAGCCAAGCACAATTACCCGACAGGGACTATGGCTACACCTTC	CASSQAQLPDRDYGYTF
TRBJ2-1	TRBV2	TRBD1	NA	TGTGCCAGCAGTTTCCGGGACAGGGGTCCCAATGAGCAGTTCTTC	CASSFRDRGPNEQFF
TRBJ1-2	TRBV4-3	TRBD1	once	TGCGCCAGCAGCCAAGACAGGACAGGGAGTTCCCGCTATGGCTACACCTTC	CASSQDRTGSSRYGYTF
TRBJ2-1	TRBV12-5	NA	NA	TGTGCTAGTGGTTTGCATGAGCATGAGCAGTTCTTC	CASGLHEHEQFF
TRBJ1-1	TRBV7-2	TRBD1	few	TGTGCCAGCAGCTTGGACAGGTGGAACACTGAAGCTTTCTTT	CASSLDRWNTEAFF
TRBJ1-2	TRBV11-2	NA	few	TGTGCCAGCAGCCAGGGGTCCTCGTGGGGCTACACCTTC	CASSQGSSWGYTF
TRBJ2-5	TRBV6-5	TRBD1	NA	TGTGCCAGCAGCCTCCGGCGACAGGGAGAGACCCAGTACTTC	CASSLRRQGETQYF
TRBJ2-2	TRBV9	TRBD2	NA	TGTGCCAGCAGCGCTGAAGTAGCGGGGGACTACACCGGGGAGCTGTTTTTT	CASSAEVAGDYTGELFF
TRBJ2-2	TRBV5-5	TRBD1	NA	TGTGCCAGCAGCCCACCGGGGACAGCTAACACCGGGGAGCTGTTTTTT	CASSPPGTANTGELFF
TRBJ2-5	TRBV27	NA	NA	TGTGCCAGCAGTTTATGGGCGGAGGAAGAGACCCAGTACTTC	CASSLWAEEETQYF
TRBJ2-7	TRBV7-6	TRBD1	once	TGTGCCAGCAGCCCGGCCCCGACAGGGGTTGCCTACGAGCAGTACTTC	CASSPAPTGVAYEQYF
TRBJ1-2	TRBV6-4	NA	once	TGTGCCAGCAGTGACCCCGCGAGAGGAGGCGTCGATATGATCTATGGCTACACCTTC	CASSDPARGGVDMIYGYTF
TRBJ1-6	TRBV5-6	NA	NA	TGTGCCAGCAGCCGCGGAGATTCACCCCTCCACTTT	CASSRGDSPLHF
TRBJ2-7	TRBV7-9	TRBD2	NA	TGTGCCAGCAGCCCACGCTCGCGGGGGTTCGAGCAGTACTTC	CASSPRSRGFEQYF
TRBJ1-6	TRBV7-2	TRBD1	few	TGTGCCAGCAGCTTAGCCCGGGACAGGGAGGATTCACCCCTCCACTTT	CASSLARDREDSPLHF
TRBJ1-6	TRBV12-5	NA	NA	TGTGCTAGCGCGGAGAATTCACCCCTCCACTTT	CASAENSPLHF
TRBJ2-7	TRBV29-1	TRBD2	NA	TGCAGCGTTGCGGGGGGGCAAGGCTACGAGCAGTACTTC	CSVAGGQGYEQYF
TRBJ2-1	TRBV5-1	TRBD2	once	TGCGCCAGGCCGGGGGGGGGCCTCGACAATGAGCAGTTCTTC	CARPGGGLDNEQFF
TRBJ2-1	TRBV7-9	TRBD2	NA	TGTGCCAGCAGCGTCGGGACTAGCGGGGGGGAAGAGCAGTTCTTC	CASSVGTSGGEEQFF
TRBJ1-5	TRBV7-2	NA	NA	TGTGCCAGCAGCTTAAACACTCAGCCCCAGCATTTT	CASSLNTQPQHF
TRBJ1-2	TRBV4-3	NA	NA	TGCGCCAGCAGCCAGGGCAGACAACACTATGGCTACACCTTC	CASSQGRQHYGYTF
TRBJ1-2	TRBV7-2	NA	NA	TGTGCCAGCAGCCCCGGTGTAGTGGGCAACTATGGCTACACCTTC	CASSPGVVGNYGYTF
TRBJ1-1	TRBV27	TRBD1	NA	TGTGCCAGCAGTGGGACAGGGAGTTACACTGAAGCTTTCTTT	CASSGTGSYTEAFF
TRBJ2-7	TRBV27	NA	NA	TGTGCCAGCAGTTTCGGGGTCAGGGGCTACGAGCAGTACTTC	CASSFGVRGYEQYF
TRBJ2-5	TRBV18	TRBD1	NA	TGTGCCAGCTCACCACCCGGACAGGGTATGTCAGAGACCCAGTACTTC	CASSPPGQGMSETQYF
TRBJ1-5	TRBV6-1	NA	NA	TGTGCCAGCAGTGAACAGAGCAATCAGCCCCAGCATTTT	CASSEQSNQPQHF
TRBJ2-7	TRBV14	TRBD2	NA	TGTGCCAGCAGCCAGGGGGGGTGGAGCGAGCAGTACTTC	CASSQGGWSEQYF
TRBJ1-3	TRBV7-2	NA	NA	TGTGCCAGCAGCCCTACAGGGTCTGGAAACACCATATATTTT	CASSPTGSGNTIYF
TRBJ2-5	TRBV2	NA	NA	TGTGCCAGCAGTAGACAGGCTCAAGAGACCCAGTACTTC	CASSRQAQETQYF
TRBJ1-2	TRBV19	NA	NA	TGTGCCAGTATTAGTGGGACATCCGTCTATGGCTACACCTTC	CASISGTSVYGYTF
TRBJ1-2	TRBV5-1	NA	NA	TGCGCCAGCGGAACGGGAAGTGGGGACTATGGCTACACCTTC	CASGTGSGDYGYTF
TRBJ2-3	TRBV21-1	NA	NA	TGTGCCAGCAGCCCCCTCACGGGACTAGCAAAAGATACGCAGTATTTT	CASSPLTGLAKDTQYF
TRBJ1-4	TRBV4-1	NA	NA	TGCGCCAGCAGCCGAAGATCGGCTGATTTAGGACAAAATAATGAAAAACTGTTTTTT	CASSRRSADLGQNNEKLFF
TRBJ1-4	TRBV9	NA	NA	TGTGCCAGCAGCACCGGACAGATAGGAAAACTGTTTTTT	CASSTGQIGKLFF
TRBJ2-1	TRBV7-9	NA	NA	TGTGCCAGCAGCTTAGTGACGATGGGGGCCGGGGAGCAGTTCTTC	CASSLVTMGAGEQFF
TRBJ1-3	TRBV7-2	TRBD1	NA	TGTGCCAGCAGCTTAGCAGGGGGCCACTCTGGAAACACCATATATTTT	CASSLAGGHSGNTIYF
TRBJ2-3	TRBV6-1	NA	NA	TGTGCCAGCAGTGGGTGGAGGGAGACAGATACGCAGTATTTT	CASSGWRETDTQYF
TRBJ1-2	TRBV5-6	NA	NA	TGTGCCAGCAGCTTGAATTTTGCAGGGTATATAGGGTTTAACTATGGCTACACCTTC	CASSLNFAGYIGFNYGYTF
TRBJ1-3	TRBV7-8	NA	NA	TGTGCCAGCAGCACCCGAGCGGGGATATCATCTGGAAACACCATATATTTT	CASSTRAGISSGNTIYF
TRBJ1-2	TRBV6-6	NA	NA	TGTGCCAGCAGTTACACAGACGGCTACACCTTC	CASSYTDGYTF
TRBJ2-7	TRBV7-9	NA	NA	TGTGCCAGCAGCTCCCCGGACGTGGGGGGATCCTACGAGCAGTACTTC	CASSSPDVGGSYEQYF
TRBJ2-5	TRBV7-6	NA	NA	TGTGCCAGCAGCTTAGGGCCCAGTTTTGAGACCCAGTACTTC	CASSLGPSFETQYF
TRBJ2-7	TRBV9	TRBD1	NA	TGTGCCAGCAGCGTAGGAACAGGGGATGGGCACGAGCAGTACTTC	CASSVGTGDGHEQYF
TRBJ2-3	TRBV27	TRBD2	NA	TGTGCCAGCAGTTTGGCGGGGGTGACAGATACGCAGTATTTT	CASSLAGVTDTQYF
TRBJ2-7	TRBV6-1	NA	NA	TGTGCCAGCAGTGTTGGGAACAGGGGAGGTTCCCACGAGCAGTACTTC	CASSVGNRGGSHEQYF
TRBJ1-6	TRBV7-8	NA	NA	TGTGCCAGCAGCTGGGCTAATTCACCCCTCCACTTT	CASSWANSPLHF
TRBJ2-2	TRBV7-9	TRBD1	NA	TGTGCCAGCAGCTTAGCACAGGGGGCAGGGGAGCTGTTTTTT	CASSLAQGAGELFF
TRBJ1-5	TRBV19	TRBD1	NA	TGTGCCAGTAGTCCCCCAGGGGGCTGGAGCAATCAGCCCCAGCATTTT	CASSPPGGWSNQPQHF